This T cell receptor (beta chain) emerged from a study of blood T cell repertoires in COVID-19. About the research overall: The samples span acute and convalescent COVID-19 from the United States, Italy and Spain.

Losses at the gene ends were 5 bases for V and 3 bases for J; bases not matched to a gene: 3. CDR1 is LNHNV and CDR2 is YYDKDF in the germline V gene (reference sequence). The CDR3 is 13 amino acids. Original data processing: Amplification of reference gene primers provided the estimated nucleated cell counts. Profiling relied on immunoSEQ multiplex PCR, and the TCRdb table lists in-frame clones only, not all of them. V and J calls and clone size come straight from that table; D and trimming were deduced from the DNA. The sample contains just over 150,000 clones, 90% to 95% of which appear only once.

The TCR originated in a woman between 50 and 59 years old with acute or convalescent COVID-19. The chain carries TRBV15 and TRBJ1-1; 7 positions match TRBD1. Sequenced input: peripheral blood. The CDR3 DNA reads TGTGCCACCAGCCGCAGGGGGGACACTGAAGCTTTCTTT. As protein: CATSRRGDTEAFF.